This TCR beta chain was identified during a study of cytotoxic CD8 clonotypes in ibrutinib-treated CLL. Study findings and constraints: At ibrutinib response, clonality increased, and at progression it declined back toward baseline.

Sequencing was performed with immunoSEQ multiplex PCR; in TCRdb, only in-frame clones are kept and a portion is missing. The table records about 140,000 clones, approximately 80% of them present only once. This clone has just a few counts. Its antigen is unidentified. Looked up from germline, CDR1 is MGHRA and CDR2 is YSYEKL. This CDR3 is built from 13 residues. The germline V and J ends were trimmed by 0 bases and 3 bases, with 6 bases remaining between them. The TCR originated in a human donor with chronic lymphocytic leukemia. This sample comprised PBMCs, obtained after 12 months of ibrutinib treatment. This rearrangement joins TRBV4-1 to TRBJ2-7; tentative D call: TRBD2 (5 bases). The CDR3: CASSQDGLYEQYF. The CDR3 region has the DNA TGCGCCAGCAGCCAAGACGGACTCTACGAGCAGTACTTC.